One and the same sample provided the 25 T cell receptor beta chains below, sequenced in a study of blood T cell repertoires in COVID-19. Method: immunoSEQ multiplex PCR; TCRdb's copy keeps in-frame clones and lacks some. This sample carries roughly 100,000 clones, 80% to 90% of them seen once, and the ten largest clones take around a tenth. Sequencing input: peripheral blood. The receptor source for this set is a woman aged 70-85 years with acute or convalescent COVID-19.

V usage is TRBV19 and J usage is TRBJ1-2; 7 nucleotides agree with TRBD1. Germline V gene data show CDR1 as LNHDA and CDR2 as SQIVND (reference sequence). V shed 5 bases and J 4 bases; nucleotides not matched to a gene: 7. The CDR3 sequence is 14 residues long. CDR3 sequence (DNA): TGTGCCAGTAGTTCGGGGGACAGCCTCTATGGCTACACCTTC. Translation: CASSSGDSLYGYTF.

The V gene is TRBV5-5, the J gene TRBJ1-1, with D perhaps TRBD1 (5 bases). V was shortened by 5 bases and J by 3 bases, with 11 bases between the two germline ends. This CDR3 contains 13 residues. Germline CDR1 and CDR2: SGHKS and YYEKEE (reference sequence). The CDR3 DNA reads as TGTGCCAGCAGAATTCCGGGGGACACTGAAGCTTTCTTT. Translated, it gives CASRIPGDTEAFF.

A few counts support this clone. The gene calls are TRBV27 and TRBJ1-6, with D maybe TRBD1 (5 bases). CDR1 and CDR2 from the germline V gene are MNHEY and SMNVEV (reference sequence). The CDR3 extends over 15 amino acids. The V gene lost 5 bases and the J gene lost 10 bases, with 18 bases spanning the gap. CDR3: CASSLRPSGGSPLHF. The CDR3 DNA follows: TGTGCCAGCAGTCTAAGGCCGTCGGGGGGATCACCCCTCCACTTT.

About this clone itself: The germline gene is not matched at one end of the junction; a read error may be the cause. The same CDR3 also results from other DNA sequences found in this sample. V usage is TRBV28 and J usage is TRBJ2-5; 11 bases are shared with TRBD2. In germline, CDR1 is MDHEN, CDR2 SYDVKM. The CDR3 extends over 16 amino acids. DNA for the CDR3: TGTGCCAGCAGTTCACTAGCGGGAGTTGTCGAAGAGACTCAGTACTTC. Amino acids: CASSSLAGVVEETQYF.

CDR3 in DNA: TGCGCCAGCAGCTTGGTCCTAGCGGGAGGGCCCGGCAATGAGCAGTTCTTC. Translating it yields CASSLVLAGGPGNEQFF. This rearrangement joins TRBV5-1 to TRBJ2-1, with 12 bases matching TRBD2. The CDR3 has 17 amino acids. V shed 0 bases and J 6 bases; nucleotides not matched to a gene: 7. CDR1 and CDR2 from the germline V gene are SGHRS and YFSETQ.

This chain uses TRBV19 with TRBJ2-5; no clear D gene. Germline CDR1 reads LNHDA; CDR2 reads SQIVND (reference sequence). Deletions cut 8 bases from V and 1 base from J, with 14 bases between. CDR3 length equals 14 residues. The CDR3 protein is CASPASDIQETQYF. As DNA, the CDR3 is TGTGCCAGTCCCGCCTCAGACATCCAAGAGACCCAGTACTTC. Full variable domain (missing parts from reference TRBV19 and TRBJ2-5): DGGITQSPKYLFRKEGQNVTLSCEQNLNHDAMYWYRQDPGQGLRLIYYSQIVNDFQKGDIAEGYSVSREKKESFPLTVTSAQKNPTAFYLCASPASDIQETQYFGPGTRLLVL.

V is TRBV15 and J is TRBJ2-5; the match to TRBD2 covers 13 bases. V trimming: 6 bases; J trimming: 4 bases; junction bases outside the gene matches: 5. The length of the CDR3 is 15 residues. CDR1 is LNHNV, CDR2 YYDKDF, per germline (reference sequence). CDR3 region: CATRTGTSGVETQYF. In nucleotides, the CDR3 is TGTGCCACCAGGACCGGGACTAGCGGGGTAGAGACCCAGTACTTC.

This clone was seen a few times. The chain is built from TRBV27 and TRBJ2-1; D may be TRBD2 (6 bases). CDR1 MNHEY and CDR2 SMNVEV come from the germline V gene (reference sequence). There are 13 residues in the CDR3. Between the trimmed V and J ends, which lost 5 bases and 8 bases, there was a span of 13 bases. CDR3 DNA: TGTGCCAGCAGTGGGCCGACTAGTGATGAGCAGTTCTTC. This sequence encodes CASSGPTSDEQFF.

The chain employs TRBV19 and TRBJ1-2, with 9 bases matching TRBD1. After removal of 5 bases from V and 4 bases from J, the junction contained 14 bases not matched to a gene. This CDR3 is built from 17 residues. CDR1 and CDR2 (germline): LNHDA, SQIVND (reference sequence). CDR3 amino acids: CASSDIVGQGTIYGYTF. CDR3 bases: TGTGCCAGTAGTGACATCGTAGGACAGGGGACAATCTATGGCTACACCTTC.

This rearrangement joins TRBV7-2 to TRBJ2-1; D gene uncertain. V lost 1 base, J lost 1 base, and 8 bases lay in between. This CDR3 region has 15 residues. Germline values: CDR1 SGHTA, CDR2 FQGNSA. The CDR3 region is CASSLDQASYNEQFF. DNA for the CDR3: TGTGCCAGCAGCTTAGATCAAGCATCCTACAATGAGCAGTTCTTC.

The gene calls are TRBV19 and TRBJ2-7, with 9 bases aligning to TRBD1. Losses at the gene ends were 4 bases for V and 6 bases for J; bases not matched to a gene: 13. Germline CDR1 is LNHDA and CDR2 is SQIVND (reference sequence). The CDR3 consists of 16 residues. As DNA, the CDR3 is TGTGCCAGTAGTAGACTTCCGGGACAGGGCATCCCCGAGCAGTACTTC. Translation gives CASSRLPGQGIPEQYF.

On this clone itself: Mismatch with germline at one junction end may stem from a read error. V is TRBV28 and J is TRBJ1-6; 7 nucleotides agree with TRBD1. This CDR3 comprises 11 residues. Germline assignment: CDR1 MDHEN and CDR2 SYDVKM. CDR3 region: CASSSRTGKYF. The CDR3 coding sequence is TGTGCCAGCAGTTCCAGGACAGGAAAGTACTTT.

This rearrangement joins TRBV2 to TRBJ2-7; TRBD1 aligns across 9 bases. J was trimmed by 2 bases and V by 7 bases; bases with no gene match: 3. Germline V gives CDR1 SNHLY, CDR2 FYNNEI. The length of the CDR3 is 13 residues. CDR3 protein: CASTRQGAYEQYF. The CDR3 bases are TGTGCCAGCACACGACAGGGGGCCTACGAGCAGTACTTC.

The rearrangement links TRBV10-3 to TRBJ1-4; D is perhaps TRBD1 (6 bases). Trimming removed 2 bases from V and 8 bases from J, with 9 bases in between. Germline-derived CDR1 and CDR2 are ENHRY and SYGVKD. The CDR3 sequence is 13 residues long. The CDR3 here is CAISETGREKLFF. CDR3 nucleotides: TGTGCCATCAGTGAGACAGGGAGAGAAAAACTGTTTTTT.

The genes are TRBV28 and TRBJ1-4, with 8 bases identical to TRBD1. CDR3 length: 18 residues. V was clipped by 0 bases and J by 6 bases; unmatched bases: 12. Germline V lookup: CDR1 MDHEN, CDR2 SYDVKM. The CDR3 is CASSLWSLGTGQHEKLFF. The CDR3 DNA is TGTGCCAGCAGTTTATGGAGCCTAGGGACAGGCCAACATGAAAAACTGTTTTTT.

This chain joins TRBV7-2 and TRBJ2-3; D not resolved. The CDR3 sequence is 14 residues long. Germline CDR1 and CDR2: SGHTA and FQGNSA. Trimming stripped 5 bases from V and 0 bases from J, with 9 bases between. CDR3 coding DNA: TGTGCCAGCAGCATTCTAGAGAGCACAGATACGCAGTATTTT. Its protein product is CASSILESTDTQYF. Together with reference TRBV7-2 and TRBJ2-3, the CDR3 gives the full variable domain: GAGVSQSPSNKVTEKGKDVELRCDPISGHTALYWYRQSLGQGLEFLIYFQGNSAPDKSGLPSDRFSAERTGGSVSTLTIQRTQQEDSAVYLCASSILESTDTQYFGPGTRLTVL.

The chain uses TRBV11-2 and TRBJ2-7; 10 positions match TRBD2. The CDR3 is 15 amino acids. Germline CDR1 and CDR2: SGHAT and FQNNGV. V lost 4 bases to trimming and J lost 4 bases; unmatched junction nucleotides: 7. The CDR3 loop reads CASSSVAGGGYEQYF. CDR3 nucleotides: TGTGCCAGCAGCTCTGTAGCGGGGGGCGGGTACGAGCAGTACTTC.

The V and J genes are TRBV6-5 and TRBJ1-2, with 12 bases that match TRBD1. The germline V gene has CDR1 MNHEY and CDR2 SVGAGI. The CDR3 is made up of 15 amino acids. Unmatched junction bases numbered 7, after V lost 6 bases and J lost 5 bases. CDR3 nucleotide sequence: TGTGCCAGCAGACCGGGACAGGGGGCGGAATATGGCTACACCTTC. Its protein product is CASRPGQGAEYGYTF.

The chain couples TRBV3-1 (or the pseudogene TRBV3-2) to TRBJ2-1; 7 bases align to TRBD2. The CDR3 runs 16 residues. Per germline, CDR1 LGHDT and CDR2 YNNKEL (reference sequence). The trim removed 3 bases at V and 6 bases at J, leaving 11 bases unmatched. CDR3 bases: TGTGCCAGCAGCCAGGGGAGCGGGGCCGGGGTCAATGAGCAGTTCTTC. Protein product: CASSQGSGAGVNEQFF.

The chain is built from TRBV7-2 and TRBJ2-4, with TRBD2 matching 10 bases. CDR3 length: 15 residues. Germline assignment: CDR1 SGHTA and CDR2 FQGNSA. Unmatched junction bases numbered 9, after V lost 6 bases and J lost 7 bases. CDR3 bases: TGTGCCAGCAGGGGGGGGTCTAGCGGGAGTAACATTCAGTACTTC. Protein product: CASRGGSSGSNIQYF.

CDR3: CASSQRAGPYTDTQYF. CDR3 in DNA: TGTGCCAGCAGCCAACGAGCGGGGCCCTACACAGATACGCAGTATTTT. The chain has TRBV13 and TRBJ2-3, with 7 bases identical to TRBD2. In germline, CDR1 is PRHDT, CDR2 FYEKMQ (reference sequence). The J segment lost 2 bases and the V segment lost 5 bases, leaving 10 bases of the junction unmatched. This CDR3 contains 16 residues.

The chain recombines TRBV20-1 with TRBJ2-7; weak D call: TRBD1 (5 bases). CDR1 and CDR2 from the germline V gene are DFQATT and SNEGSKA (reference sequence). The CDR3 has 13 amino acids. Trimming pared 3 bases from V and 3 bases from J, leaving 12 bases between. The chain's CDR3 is CSASFSQGYEQYF. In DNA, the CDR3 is TGCAGTGCTAGTTTTTCCCAGGGCTACGAGCAGTACTTC.

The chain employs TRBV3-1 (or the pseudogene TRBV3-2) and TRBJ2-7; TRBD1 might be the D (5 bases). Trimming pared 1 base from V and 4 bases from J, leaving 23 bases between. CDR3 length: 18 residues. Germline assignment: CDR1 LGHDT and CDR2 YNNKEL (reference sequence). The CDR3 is CASSQGRRGKYGEYEQYF. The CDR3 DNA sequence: TGTGCCAGCAGCCAAGGGAGAAGGGGAAAGTACGGAGAATACGAGCAGTACTTC.

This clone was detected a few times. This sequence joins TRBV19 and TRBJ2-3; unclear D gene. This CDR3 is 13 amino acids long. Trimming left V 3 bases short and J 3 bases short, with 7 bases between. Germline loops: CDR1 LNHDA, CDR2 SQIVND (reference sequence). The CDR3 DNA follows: TGTGCCAGTAGTATTGTTCGGACAGATACGCAGTATTTT. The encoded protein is CASSIVRTDTQYF.

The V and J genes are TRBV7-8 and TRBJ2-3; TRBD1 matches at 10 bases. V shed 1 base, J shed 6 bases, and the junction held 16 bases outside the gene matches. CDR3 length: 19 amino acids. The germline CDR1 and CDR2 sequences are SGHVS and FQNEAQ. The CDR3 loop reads CASSLGRGTGEGWSDTQYF. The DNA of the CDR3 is TGTGCCAGCAGCTTAGGGAGAGGGACAGGGGAGGGGTGGAGTGATACGCAGTATTTT.